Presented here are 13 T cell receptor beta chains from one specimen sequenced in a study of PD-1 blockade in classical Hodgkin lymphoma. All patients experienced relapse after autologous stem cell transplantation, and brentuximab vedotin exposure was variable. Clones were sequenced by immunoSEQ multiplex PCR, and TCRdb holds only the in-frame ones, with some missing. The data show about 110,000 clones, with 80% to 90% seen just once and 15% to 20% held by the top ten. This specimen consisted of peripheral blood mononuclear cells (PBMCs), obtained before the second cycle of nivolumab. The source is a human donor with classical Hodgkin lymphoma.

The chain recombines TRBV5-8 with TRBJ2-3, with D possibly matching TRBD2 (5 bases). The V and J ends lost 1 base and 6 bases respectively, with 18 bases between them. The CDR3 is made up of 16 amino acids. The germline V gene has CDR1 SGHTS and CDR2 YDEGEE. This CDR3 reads CASSLPTFARGDTQYF. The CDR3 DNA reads TGTGCCAGCAGCTTGCCGACCTTTGCCCGGGGTGATACGCAGTATTTT.

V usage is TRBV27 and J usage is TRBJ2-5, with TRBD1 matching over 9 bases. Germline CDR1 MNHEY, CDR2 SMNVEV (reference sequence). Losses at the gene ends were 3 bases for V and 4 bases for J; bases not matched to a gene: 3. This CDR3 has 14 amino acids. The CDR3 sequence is CASSFRDRVETQYF. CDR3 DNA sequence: TGTGCCAGCAGTTTCCGGGACAGGGTAGAGACCCAGTACTTC.

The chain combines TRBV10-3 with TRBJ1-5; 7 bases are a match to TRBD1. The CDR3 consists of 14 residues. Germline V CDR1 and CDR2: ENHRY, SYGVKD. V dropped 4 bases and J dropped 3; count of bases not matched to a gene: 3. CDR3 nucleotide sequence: TGTGCCATCAGTGGGGGGACAGTCAATCAGCCCCAGCATTTT. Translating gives CAISGGTVNQPQHF.

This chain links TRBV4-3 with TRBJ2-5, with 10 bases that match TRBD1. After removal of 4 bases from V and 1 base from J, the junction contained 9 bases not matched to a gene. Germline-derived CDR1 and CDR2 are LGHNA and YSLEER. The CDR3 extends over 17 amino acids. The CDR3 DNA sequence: TGCGCCAGCAGCCCCCGGGACAGGGGAAATTTCCAAGAGACCCAGTACTTC. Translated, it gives CASSPRDRGNFQETQYF.

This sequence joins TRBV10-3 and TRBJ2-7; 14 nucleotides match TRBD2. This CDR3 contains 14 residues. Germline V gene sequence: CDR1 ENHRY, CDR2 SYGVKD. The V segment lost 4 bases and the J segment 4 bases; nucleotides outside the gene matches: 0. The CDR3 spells CAISGTSGGYEQYF. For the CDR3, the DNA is TGTGCCATCAGTGGGACTAGCGGGGGGTACGAGCAGTACTTC.

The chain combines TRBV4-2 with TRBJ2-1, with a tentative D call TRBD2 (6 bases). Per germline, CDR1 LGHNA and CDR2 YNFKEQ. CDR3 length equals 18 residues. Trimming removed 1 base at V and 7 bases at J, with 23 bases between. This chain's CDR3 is CASSQALGRGPQENEQFF. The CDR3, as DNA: TGTGCCAGCAGCCAAGCCCTCGGGCGGGGCCCCCAGGAGAATGAGCAGTTCTTC.

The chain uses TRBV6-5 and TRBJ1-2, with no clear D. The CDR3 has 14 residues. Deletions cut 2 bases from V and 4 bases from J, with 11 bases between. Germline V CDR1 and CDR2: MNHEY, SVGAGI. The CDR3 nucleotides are TGTGCCAGCAGTTACACCCCCGGCGGCTATGGCTACACCTTC. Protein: CASSYTPGGYGYTF.

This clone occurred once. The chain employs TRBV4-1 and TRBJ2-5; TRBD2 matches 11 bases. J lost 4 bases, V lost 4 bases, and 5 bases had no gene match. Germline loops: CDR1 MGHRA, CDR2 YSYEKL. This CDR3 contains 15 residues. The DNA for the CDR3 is TGCGCCAGCAGCCCAATAGCGGGAGGGCGAGAGACCCAGTACTTC. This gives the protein CASSPIAGGRETQYF.

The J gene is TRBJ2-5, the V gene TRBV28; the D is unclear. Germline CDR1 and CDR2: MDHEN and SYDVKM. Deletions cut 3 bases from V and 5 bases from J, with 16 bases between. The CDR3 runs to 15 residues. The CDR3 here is CASSLVVGNWETQYF. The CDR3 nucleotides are TGTGCCAGCAGTTTGGTAGTGGGCAATTGGGAGACCCAGTACTTC.

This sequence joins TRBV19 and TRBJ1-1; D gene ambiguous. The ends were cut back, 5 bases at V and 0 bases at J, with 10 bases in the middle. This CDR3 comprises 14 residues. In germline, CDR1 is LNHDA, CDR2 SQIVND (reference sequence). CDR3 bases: TGTGCCAGTAGTCCTGGACGTATGAACACTGAAGCTTTCTTT. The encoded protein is CASSPGRMNTEAFF. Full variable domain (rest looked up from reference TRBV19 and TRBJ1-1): DGGITQSPKYLFRKEGQNVTLSCEQNLNHDAMYWYRQDPGQGLRLIYYSQIVNDFQKGDIAEGYSVSREKKESFPLTVTSAQKNPTAFYLCASSPGRMNTEAFFGQGTRLTVV.

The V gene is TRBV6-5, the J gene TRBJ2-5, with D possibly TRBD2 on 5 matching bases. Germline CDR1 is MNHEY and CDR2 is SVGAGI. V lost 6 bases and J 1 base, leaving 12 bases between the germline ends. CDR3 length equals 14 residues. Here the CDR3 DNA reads TGTGCCAGCAGCCGCGCGGGCAGCCAAGAGACCCAGTACTTC. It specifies CASSRAGSQETQYF.

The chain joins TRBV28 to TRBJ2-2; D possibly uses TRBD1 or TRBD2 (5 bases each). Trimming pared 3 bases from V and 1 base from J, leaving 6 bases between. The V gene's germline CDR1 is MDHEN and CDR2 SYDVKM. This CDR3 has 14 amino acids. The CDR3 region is CASSFGGNTGELFF. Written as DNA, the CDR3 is TGTGCCAGCAGTTTTGGGGGGAACACCGGGGAGCTGTTTTTT.

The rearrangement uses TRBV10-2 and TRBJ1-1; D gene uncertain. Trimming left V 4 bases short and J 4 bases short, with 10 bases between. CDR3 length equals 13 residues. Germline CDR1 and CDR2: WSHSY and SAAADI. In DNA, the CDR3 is TGCGCCAGCAGTGGGACTATCGGCACTGAAGCTTTCTTT. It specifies CASSGTIGTEAFF.